A single sample gave rise to the 24 T cell receptor beta chains below, sequenced in a study of low-dose radiotherapy and immunotherapy resistance in tumors. First-strand cDNA relied on TRAV- and TRBV-specific primers spanning alpha and beta chains. Amplification of TCRs used a constant-region primer and V-primer adapter for 20 PCR cycles. Each CDR3 protein gets one entry after TCRdb re-called the reads with MiXCR. The table records approximately 70,000 distinct CDR3 sequences, roughly 30% of them present only once. Stated time point: before trial treatment. The source material was PBMCs, sampled before treatment. These receptors were collected from a female donor with ovarian cancer.

The chain links TRBV10-3 to TRBJ1-5; possible D gene TRBD1, 6 bases. Looked up from germline, CDR1 is ENHRY and CDR2 is SYGVKD. The CDR3 is 16 residues long. Trimming shortened V by 2 bases and J by 2 bases, and 13 bases separated the two germline ends. The CDR3 DNA follows: TGTGCCATCAGTGAGAGCGTCGGGGGCGGCAATCAGCCCCAGCATTTT. Amino acids: CAISESVGGGNQPQHF.

This clonotype came up many times. The chain links TRBV20-1 to TRBJ2-1; tentatively, D is TRBD1 (6 bases). Looked up from germline, CDR1 is DFQATT and CDR2 is SNEGSKA (reference sequence). The CDR3 runs to 13 residues. With 3 bases removed from V and 4 bases from J, the gap between germline ends came to 10 bases. The CDR3 loop is CSASGDKYNEQFF. For the CDR3, the DNA is TGCAGTGCTAGCGGGGACAAATACAATGAGCAGTTCTTC.

J is TRBJ2-1 and V is TRBV19, with 7 bases lining up with TRBD2. V shed 6 bases and J 1 base; nucleotides not matched to a gene: 3. This CDR3 has 14 amino acids. Germline lookup yields CDR1 LNHDA and CDR2 SQIVND (reference sequence). Here the CDR3 reads CASRGRESYNEQFF. The CDR3 coding sequence is TGTGCCAGTAGAGGGCGGGAGTCCTACAATGAGCAGTTCTTC.

This clonotype was seen many times. The chain couples TRBV14 to TRBJ1-1; TRBD1 is a possible D gene (6 bases). In germline, CDR1 is SGHDN, CDR2 FVKESK. V lost 1 base and J lost 8, with 17 bases in between. The CDR3 is 15 residues long. CDR3: CASSQVPRGMTEAFF. The CDR3 nucleotides read TGTGCCAGCAGCCAAGTCCCCAGGGGAATGACAGAAGCTTTCTTT.

This clonotype was counted at least ten times. This chain links TRBV28 with TRBJ2-3, with a tentative D call TRBD2 (6 bases). CDR1 and CDR2 from the germline V gene are MDHEN and SYDVKM. The length of the CDR3 is 15 residues. The V end lost 8 bases, the J end lost 1 base, and 16 bases lay between the germline ends. This CDR3 is CASLGTFKGTDTQYF. CDR3 coding DNA: TGTGCCAGCCTAGGGACTTTCAAAGGCACAGATACGCAGTATTTT. Full variable domain (remainder filled in from reference TRBV28 and TRBJ2-3): DVKVTQSSRYLVKRTGEKVFLECVQDMDHENMFWYRQDPGLGLRLIYFSYDVKMKEKGDIPEGYSVSREKKERFSLILESASTNQTSMYLCASLGTFKGTDTQYFGPGTRLTVL.

Remarks on this clonotype: A far larger clone differs by one base, so this is likely a read error. The gene calls are TRBV28 and TRBJ2-7; D possibly corresponds to TRBD2 (6 bases). Per germline, CDR1 MDHEN and CDR2 SYDVKM. The length of the CDR3 is 13 residues. V lost 7 bases to trimming and J lost 7 bases, with 17 bases between them. The CDR3 DNA follows: TGTGCCAGCACGACGGGGGAGGTGCGGGAGCAGTACTTC. Protein product: CASTTGEVREQYF.

This clonotype was seen at least ten times. This chain links TRBV19 with TRBJ2-7, with 10 bases that match TRBD2. The CDR3 contains 15 residues. Trimming at V came to 6 bases and at J to 3 bases, leaving 8 bases not matched to a gene. CDR1 is LNHDA and CDR2 is SQIVND in the germline V gene (reference sequence). This CDR3 reads CASRYRASGSYEQYF. The CDR3 nucleotides read TGTGCCAGTAGATATCGGGCTAGCGGGAGCTACGAGCAGTACTTC.

This clonotype has ten or more counts. The rearrangement links TRBV12-3 or TRBV12-4 to TRBJ1-2; possible D gene TRBD1, 5 bases. V was trimmed by 6 bases and J by 1 base, leaving 15 bases between them. This CDR3 contains 15 residues. The CDR3 is CASSYNPGLNYGYTF. The CDR3, as DNA: TGTGCCAGCAGCTACAACCCGGGGCTTAACTATGGCTACACCTTC.

At least ten counts were recorded for this clonotype. The CDR3 DNA sequence: TGTGCCACCAGCAGGCGGGACAGGGGATCAGATACGCAGTATTTT. It yields the protein CATSRRDRGSDTQYF. The genes are TRBV15 and TRBJ2-3, with 10 bases matching TRBD1. The germline V gene encodes CDR1 LNHNV and CDR2 YYDKDF (reference sequence). The CDR3 runs to 15 residues. V shed 3 bases, J shed 4 bases, and the junction held 4 bases outside the gene matches.

This clonotype was picked up many times. The J gene is TRBJ2-2, the V gene TRBV12-3 or TRBV12-4; D may be TRBD2 (6 bases). V lost 7 bases and J 0 bases, leaving 15 bases between the germline ends. The CDR3 has 16 residues. The CDR3 nucleotides read TGTGCCAGCACTTTTGGGGGGTCGACGAACACCGGGGAGCTGTTTTTT. The encoded protein is CASTFGGSTNTGELFF.

This clonotype was seen at least ten times. The CDR3 here is CASRTGWGTDTQYF. The CDR3 bases are TGTGCCAGCAGGACAGGATGGGGCACAGATACGCAGTATTTT. The V gene is TRBV2, the J gene TRBJ2-3, with D perhaps TRBD1 (6 bases). CDR3 length: 14 residues. The V gene's germline CDR1 is SNHLY and CDR2 FYNNEI. Trimming took 6 bases from V and 1 from J, leaving 11 bases between them.

This clonotype was seen repeatedly, ten times or more. V gene TRBV5-1 combines with J gene TRBJ1-5; D gene unclear. V was trimmed by 0 bases and J by 2 bases, leaving 6 bases between them. Germline CDR1 is SGHRS and CDR2 is YFSETQ. CDR3 size: 14 residues. The CDR3 here is CASSLEVGNQPQHF. The CDR3 region has the DNA TGCGCCAGCAGCTTGGAAGTCGGCAATCAGCCCCAGCATTTT.

CDR3 protein: CATSPRYNEQFF. For the CDR3, the DNA is TGTGCCACCTCCCCCCGGTACAATGAGCAGTTCTTC. V and J are TRBV15 and TRBJ2-1; unclear D gene. Germline V gene data show CDR1 as LNHNV and CDR2 as YYDKDF (reference sequence). The germline V and J ends were trimmed by 8 bases and 4 bases, with 9 bases remaining between them. The CDR3 is 12 amino acids.

On this clonotype itself: A far bigger clonotype differs at one base, so this is likely a read error. The DNA of the CDR3 is TGTGCCAGCAGTGACCGGCCAGGGAACCTCATCAATACGCGGTATTTT. Translating it yields CASSDRPGNLINTRYF. The chain has TRBV13 and TRBJ2-3, with D maybe TRBD1 (5 bases). Germline CDR1 and CDR2: PRHDT and FYEKMQ (reference sequence). This CDR3 has 16 amino acids.

This sequence joins TRBV9 and TRBJ2-1; D possibly corresponds to TRBD2 (5 bases). V lost 1 base, J lost 10 bases, and 21 bases lay in between. The CDR3 is made up of 16 amino acids. Per germline, CDR1 SGDLS and CDR2 YYNGEE. The CDR3 coding sequence is TGTGCCAGCAGCGTAAAGGCGGGTAGGGCCAACGAGGAGCAGTTCTTC. The encoded protein is CASSVKAGRANEEQFF.

This clonotype was seen many times. This chain links TRBV5-1 with TRBJ2-1; D may be TRBD1 or TRBD2 (6 bases each). CDR3 size: 16 residues. V lost 3 bases to trimming and J lost 5 bases, with 18 bases between them. Germline V gene sequence: CDR1 SGHRS, CDR2 YFSETQ. The CDR3 reads CASSSGDRRGDNEQFF. CDR3 sequence (DNA): TGCGCCAGCAGCTCGGGAGACAGGCGGGGCGACAATGAGCAGTTCTTC.

This clonotype was seen at least ten times. The chain employs TRBV19 and TRBJ2-7, with D perhaps matching TRBD1 (6 bases). Germline assignment: CDR1 LNHDA and CDR2 SQIVND (reference sequence). The ends were cut back, 3 bases at V and 3 bases at J, with 12 bases in the middle. The CDR3 sequence is 14 residues long. DNA for the CDR3: TGTGCCAGTAGTATTGTGACAGGAGACTACGAGCAGTACTTC. Residues: CASSIVTGDYEQYF.

In its sample, this clonotype was seen many times. The chain has TRBV5-1 and TRBJ1-5; 8 bases map to TRBD1. CDR1 is SGHRS, CDR2 YFSETQ, per germline. V lost 1 base to trimming and J lost 6 bases; unmatched junction nucleotides: 3. The CDR3 extends over 14 amino acids. The CDR3: CASSLRTGSQPQHF. CDR3 sequence (DNA): TGCGCCAGCAGCTTGCGGACAGGGAGTCAGCCCCAGCATTTT.

In this sample, this clonotype turned up many times. The chain has TRBV7-3 and TRBJ2-7; D is undetermined. V lost 1 base and J 3 bases, leaving 10 bases between the germline ends. The CDR3 runs 14 residues. Germline V gives CDR1 SGHTA, CDR2 FQGTGA. For the CDR3, the DNA is TGTGCCAGCAGCTTAAACTCAGGAAACTACGAGCAGTACTTC. Translating gives CASSLNSGNYEQYF.

This clonotype was recorded many times. V usage is TRBV12-3 or TRBV12-4 and J usage is TRBJ1-2; no reliable D call. The CDR3 covers 17 residues. The V end lost 2 bases, the J end lost 2 bases, and 18 bases lay between the germline ends. CDR3 sequence reads: CASSLRAAVLGNYGYTF. The CDR3 nucleotides read TGTGCCAGCAGTTTACGGGCAGCCGTGTTGGGCAACTATGGCTACACCTTC.

The V gene is TRBV6-1, the J gene TRBJ1-5, with TRBD1 identical over 10 bases. J gave up 6 bases and V 5 bases, and 7 bases lay outside the gene matches. Germline CDR1 MNHNS, CDR2 SASEGT. The length of the CDR3 is 15 residues. This CDR3 reads CASSFPGTGVQPQHF. The CDR3 DNA reads TGTGCCAGCAGTTTCCCCGGGACAGGGGTTCAGCCCCAGCATTTT.

This clonotype occurred many times. The chain joins TRBV6-2 or TRBV6-3 to TRBJ2-1, with TRBD2 identical over 7 bases. Unmatched junction bases numbered 15, after V lost 5 bases and J lost 5 bases. CDR1 MNHEY and CDR2 SVGEGT come from the germline V gene. CDR3 length: 17 amino acids. The CDR3, as DNA: TGTGCCAGCAGTCGAACCTCTAGCGGCGGGCATCACAATGAGCAGTTCTTC. Its translation: CASSRTSSGGHHNEQFF.

This clonotype was found many times. CDR3 in DNA: TGTGCCAGCAGCCAAGATCCGGGACTAGCGGGAGGGCCGAACACCGGGGAGCTGTTTTTT. It encodes CASSQDPGLAGGPNTGELFF. The J gene is TRBJ2-2, the V gene TRBV4-2; 16 bases fit TRBD2. Germline CDR1 reads LGHNA; CDR2 reads YNFKEQ. Trimming took 0 bases from V and 0 from J; bases not matched to a gene: 4. This CDR3 contains 20 residues.

This clonotype occurred a few times. The chain is built from TRBV20-1 and TRBJ2-7; TRBD1 matches at 11 bases. J gave up 3 bases and V 4 bases, and 2 bases lay outside the gene matches. The CDR3 runs to 13 residues. CDR1 is DFQATT and CDR2 is SNEGSKA in the germline V gene (reference sequence). The CDR3 sequence: CSATGTGGYEQYF. CDR3 coding DNA: TGCAGTGCTACTGGGACAGGGGGCTACGAGCAGTACTTC.